The 25 T cell receptor beta chains in this list originate from one sample, sequenced in a study of monozygotic twins with inflammatory bowel disease. TCRdb re-called the 5' RACE reads and catalogs CDR3 proteins one per entry, DNA excluded. The sample includes about 140,000 distinct CDR3 sequences. The specimen sequenced was blood. All receptors come from a human donor with ulcerative colitis or Crohn's disease, or a healthy co-twin of an affected twin (not recorded which).

The CDR3 is CASSYSGGRTDTHYF. This chain links TRBV4-3 with TRBJ2-3; TCRdb outputs TRBD2, but without DNA this stays unchecked. CDR1 and CDR2 (germline): LGHNA, YSLEER. This CDR3 is built from 15 residues.

The V call is TRBV5-1, the J call TRBJ2-3; TCRdb designates TRBD1, a call that cannot be tested without DNA. Germline values: CDR1 SGHRS, CDR2 YFSETQ. The CDR3 length is 14 residues. This CDR3 is CASSLGQGIDTQYF.

The chain has TRBV20-1 and TRBJ2-1; the TRBD1 assignment by TCRdb is unverifiable without DNA. The germline gives CDR1 DFQATT, CDR2 SNEGSKA (reference sequence). The CDR3 has 14 amino acids. The CDR3 sequence: CSASWGGRENEQFF.

This chain links TRBV10-3 with TRBJ2-3; TCRdb reports TRBD1, a call that lacks DNA to check it against. CDR3 length equals 15 residues. The germline gives CDR1 ENHRY, CDR2 SYGVKD. Here the CDR3 reads CAISASTGGPDTQYF.

The chain recombines TRBV5-4 with TRBJ1-2; there is no DNA to check the TCRdb D call of TRBD1. This CDR3 is built from 14 residues. The V gene's germline CDR1 is SGHNT and CDR2 YYREEE (reference sequence). The CDR3 spells CASSLGGGEYGYTF.

V is TRBV4-1 and J is TRBJ2-7; the D call from TCRdb, TRBD2, cannot be confirmed without DNA. Germline V gene sequence: CDR1 MGHRA, CDR2 YSYEKL. This CDR3 contains 15 residues. The chain's CDR3 is CASSHLPGPVYEQYF.

The chain combines TRBV7-6 with TRBJ2-7; TCRdb outputs TRBD1, but without DNA this stays unchecked. The CDR3 has 14 amino acids. Germline CDR1 is SGHVS and CDR2 is FNYEAQ. The CDR3 sequence: CASSYRDRVNEQYF.

V is TRBV27 and J is TRBJ2-1; the D call from TCRdb, TRBD1, cannot be confirmed without DNA. The CDR3 is 13 amino acids. Germline CDR1 reads MNHEY; CDR2 reads SMNVEV (reference sequence). CDR3: CASRDRTYNEQFF.

The chain employs TRBV19 and TRBJ1-5. CDR1 is LNHDA, CDR2 SQIVND, per germline (reference sequence). This CDR3 is built from 18 residues. The CDR3 loop reads CASTKRGTVARGNQPQHF.

The chain carries TRBV5-4 and TRBJ2-5; TCRdb proposes TRBD1, but this gene call is untestable without DNA. Germline V gives CDR1 SGHNT, CDR2 YYREEE (reference sequence). The CDR3 length is 13 residues. The CDR3 sequence is CASSGDRQETQYF. The whole variable domain, filled in from reference TRBV5-4 and TRBJ2-5, reads ETGVTQSPTHLIKTRGQQVTLRCSSQSGHNTVSWYQQALGQGPQFIFQYYREEENGRGNFPPRFSGLQFPNYSSELNVNALELDDSALYLCASSGDRQETQYFGPGTRLLVL.

This chain joins TRBV12-3 or TRBV12-4 and TRBJ2-1; checking the TCRdb D call of TRBD1 is not possible without DNA. The CDR3 covers 11 residues. The CDR3 loop is CASTLSGEQFF.

The gene calls are TRBV12-3 or TRBV12-4 and TRBJ1-2; checking the TCRdb D call of TRBD1 is not possible without DNA. The CDR3 is 15 amino acids. CDR3 protein: CASNNPGVRRAGCTF.

The chain employs TRBV20-1 and TRBJ1-5; TCRdb selects TRBD1, and the lack of DNA leaves this call unchecked. The CDR3 extends over 15 amino acids. CDR1 is DFQATT and CDR2 is SNEGSKA in the germline V gene (reference sequence). CDR3 region: CSARDRTGRNQPQHF.

The V and J genes are TRBV15 and TRBJ2-6; TCRdb gives TRBD1 as the D gene, but with no DNA this cannot be confirmed. The CDR3 is made up of 15 amino acids. Germline V gives CDR1 LNHNV, CDR2 YYDKDF (reference sequence). CDR3 residues: CATSSPPSGANVLTF.

V and J are TRBV6-1 and TRBJ1-3; TCRdb indicates TRBD1, and absent DNA this call remains unverified. The CDR3 runs to 15 residues. Germline CDR1 reads MNHNS; CDR2 reads SASEGT. CDR3 region: CASSMTGASGNTIYF.

The CDR3 region is CSAGQGGNQPQHF. This chain uses TRBV29-1 with TRBJ1-5; TCRdb's assignment of TRBD1 cannot be checked, as there is no DNA. CDR1 is SQVTM and CDR2 is ANQGSEA in the germline V gene. This CDR3 is built from 13 residues. Looking up the rest from reference TRBV29-1 and TRBJ1-5 gives the full variable domain: SAVISQKPSRDICQRGTSLTIQCQVDSQVTMMFWYRQQPGQSLTLIATANQGSEATYESGFVIDKFPISRPNLTFSTLTVSNMSPEDSSIYLCSAGQGGNQPQHFGDGTRLSIL.

The gene calls are TRBV2 and TRBJ2-7. The length of the CDR3 is 14 residues. Germline V gene lookup returns CDR1 SNHLY and CDR2 FYNNEI. CDR3 protein: CASSDGLPYDEQYF.

CDR3 sequence: CASSPPWASPLHF. The chain carries TRBV18 and TRBJ1-6. The CDR3 has 13 residues. Germline V gene lookup returns CDR1 KGHSH and CDR2 LQKENI.

The genes are TRBV7-2 and TRBJ1-2; TCRdb's D call of TRBD1 is untestable without DNA. Germline V lookup: CDR1 SGHTA, CDR2 FQGNSA. There are 16 residues in the CDR3. The chain's CDR3 is CASSLAGTVSNYGYTF.

J is TRBJ2-7 and V is TRBV14; TCRdb names TRBD2, which stays unverified in the absence of DNA. The germline V gene encodes CDR1 SGHDN and CDR2 FVKESK. The CDR3 runs 13 residues. The chain's CDR3 is CASSQGPRDEQYF.

V gene TRBV7-3 combines with J gene TRBJ2-3; checking the TCRdb D call of TRBD2 is not possible without DNA. The CDR3 has 17 residues. From germline, CDR1 is SGHTA and CDR2 FQGTGA. CDR3 region: CASSLFGASGGTDTQYF.

The J gene is TRBJ1-6, the V gene TRBV2; TCRdb designates TRBD1, a call that cannot be tested without DNA. CDR1 and CDR2 (germline): SNHLY, FYNNEI. This CDR3 region has 14 residues. CDR3 region: CASSGTGLGSPLHF.

This chain uses TRBV19 with TRBJ2-7; TCRdb returns TRBD1, unconfirmable since there is no DNA. Germline CDR1 and CDR2: LNHDA and SQIVND (reference sequence). The CDR3 totals 15 residues. The CDR3: CASSIDRRDGYEQYF.

The chain links TRBV6-5 to TRBJ2-3. CDR3 size: 14 residues. The germline V gene has CDR1 MNHEY and CDR2 SVGAGI. Here the CDR3 reads CASSSPRGTDTQYF.

The V gene is TRBV12-3 or TRBV12-4, the J gene TRBJ2-7; no DNA is available, so the TRBD1 call from TCRdb remains unchecked. CDR3 size: 15 residues. The chain's CDR3 is CASSFYGTGGYEQYF.